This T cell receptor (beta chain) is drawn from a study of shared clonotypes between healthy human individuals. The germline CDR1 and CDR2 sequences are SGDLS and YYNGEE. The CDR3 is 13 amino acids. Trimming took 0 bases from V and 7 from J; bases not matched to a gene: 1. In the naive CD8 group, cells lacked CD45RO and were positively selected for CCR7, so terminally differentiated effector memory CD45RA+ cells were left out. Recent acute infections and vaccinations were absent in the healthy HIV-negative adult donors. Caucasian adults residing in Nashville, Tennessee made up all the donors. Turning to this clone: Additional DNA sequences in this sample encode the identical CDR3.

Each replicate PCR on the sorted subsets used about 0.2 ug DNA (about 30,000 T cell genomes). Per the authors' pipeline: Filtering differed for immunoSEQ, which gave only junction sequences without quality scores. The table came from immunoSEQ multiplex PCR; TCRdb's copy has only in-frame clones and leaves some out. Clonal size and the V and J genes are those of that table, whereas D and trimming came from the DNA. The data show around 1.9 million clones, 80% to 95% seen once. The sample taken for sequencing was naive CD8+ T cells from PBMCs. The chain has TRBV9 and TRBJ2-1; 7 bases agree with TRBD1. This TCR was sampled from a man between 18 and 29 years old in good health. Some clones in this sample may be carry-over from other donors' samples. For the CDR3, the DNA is TGTGCCAGCAGCGTAGTACAGGGGAATGAGCAGTTCTTC. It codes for CASSVVQGNEQFF.